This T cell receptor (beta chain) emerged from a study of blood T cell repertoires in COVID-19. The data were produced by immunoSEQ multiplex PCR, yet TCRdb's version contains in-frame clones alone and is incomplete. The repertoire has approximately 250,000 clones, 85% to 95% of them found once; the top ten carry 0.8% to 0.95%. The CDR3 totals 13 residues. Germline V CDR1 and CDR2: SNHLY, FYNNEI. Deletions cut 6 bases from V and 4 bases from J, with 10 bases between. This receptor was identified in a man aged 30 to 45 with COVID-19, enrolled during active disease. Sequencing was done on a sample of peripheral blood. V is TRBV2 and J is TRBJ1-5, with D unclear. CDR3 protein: CASSAAGNQPQHF. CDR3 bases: TGTGCCAGCAGCGCGGCGGGAAATCAGCCCCAGCATTTT. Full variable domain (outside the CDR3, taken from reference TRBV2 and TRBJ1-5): EPEVTQTPSHQVTQMGQEVILRCVPISNHLYFYWYRQILGQKVEFLVSFYNNEISEKSEIFDDQFSVERPDGSNFTLKIRSTKLEDSAMYFCASSAAGNQPQHFGDGTRLSIL.